Sequencing of this T cell receptor beta chain was carried out in a study of cytomegalovirus exposure and HLA in healthy donors. Notes on the study in general: TCR beta V- and J-gene trimming was later associated with a missense DCLRE1C variant. Some TCR beta chains (around 180 of them) were listed as cytomegalovirus-associated. A cluster of highly shared sequence variants was likely a sequencing artifact. In a later analysis, an Asian-associated ancestry cluster reportedly showed fewer N-insertions than the roughly 700-donor mean.

PCR primers comprised 60 Vbeta and 13 Jbeta primers. Sequenced by immunoSEQ multiplex PCR; TCRdb stores in-frame clones only, minus some. Of about 160,000 clones detected, roughly 74% appear once; the ten largest clones hold around 4.7%. Concerning this clone: Antigen: not known.

This receptor was obtained from a male donor in good health and CMV-seronegative. Material for sequencing was PBMCs.

CDR3: CASSEYGGLRGGYTF. The CDR3 bases are TGTGCCAGCAGTGAATATGGAGGGCTCCGAGGGGGCTACACCTTC. This sequence joins TRBV25-1 and TRBJ1-2; no firm D call. CDR3 size: 15 residues. The germline V and J ends were trimmed by 0 bases and 8 bases, with 16 bases remaining between them. In germline, CDR1 is MGHDK, CDR2 SYGVNS.